The rows below give T cell receptor beta chains drawn from one sample of a study of cytomegalovirus exposure and HLA in healthy donors. The method was immunoSEQ multiplex PCR; TCRdb's version includes in-frame clones alone and lacks a portion of them. The sample lists 90,000 to 140,000 clones, 9.5% to 15% occurring once. The sequencing sample was made of PBMCs. All receptors come from a middle-aged man in good health and CMV-seropositive. Each CDR3 is given with its conserved first and last residue. The order of the fields is clone size, J gene, D gene, V gene, CDR3 DNA, CDR3 protein. A D gene is named only where the DNA matches it firmly. Clone size is stated in some rows and not others, as once, few, many or a class when expanded.

clone_size: few; j_call: TRBJ1-3; d_call: TRBD1; v_call: TRBV7-9; cdr3_nt: TGTGCCAGCAGCACCGGACAGGGGGCTGGTTGGGGAAACACCATATATTTT; cdr3_aa: CASSTGQGAGWGNTIYF
clone_size: few; j_call: TRBJ1-2; d_call: NA; v_call: TRBV7-9; cdr3_nt: TGTGCCAGCGTAACGCTGAGCTATGGCTACACCTTC; cdr3_aa: CASVTLSYGYTF
clone_size: few; j_call: TRBJ2-7; d_call: TRBD2; v_call: TRBV7-6; cdr3_nt: TGTGCCAGCAGCTTAACAGGGACTAGCGGGAGTCAGACTGACGAGCAGTACTTC; cdr3_aa: CASSLTGTSGSQTDEQYF
clone_size: NA; j_call: TRBJ2-2; d_call: NA; v_call: TRBV7-2; cdr3_nt: TGTGCCAGCAGCTTAGCCGGGGGCACCGGGGAGCTGTTTTTT; cdr3_aa: CASSLAGGTGELFF
clone_size: few; j_call: TRBJ1-2; d_call: TRBD1; v_call: TRBV5-1; cdr3_nt: TGCGCCAGCAGCAAAACAGGGGCTAACTATGGCTACACCTTC; cdr3_aa: CASSKTGANYGYTF
clone_size: NA; j_call: TRBJ2-7; d_call: NA; v_call: TRBV6-5; cdr3_nt: TGTGCCAGCAGTTACAAACTAGCAGTCGGCGAGCAGTACTTC; cdr3_aa: CASSYKLAVGEQYF
clone_size: NA; j_call: TRBJ1-6; d_call: TRBD1; v_call: TRBV7-9; cdr3_nt: TGTGCCAGCAGCTCGGGACAGGAAAATTCACCCCTCCACTTT; cdr3_aa: CASSSGQENSPLHF
clone_size: NA; j_call: TRBJ2-3; d_call: TRBD2; v_call: TRBV4-1; cdr3_nt: TGCGCCAGCAGCCGCGTCTCGGGGGACTACACAGATACGCAGTATTTT; cdr3_aa: CASSRVSGDYTDTQYF
clone_size: few; j_call: TRBJ2-7; d_call: TRBD2; v_call: TRBV7-9; cdr3_nt: TGTGCCAGCAGCTTACTCGGGACTAACAACTACGAGCAGTACTTC; cdr3_aa: CASSLLGTNNYEQYF
clone_size: NA; j_call: TRBJ1-5; d_call: TRBD1; v_call: TRBV28; cdr3_nt: TGTGCCAGCAGTTTAAGACAGGGGACCAATCAGCCCCAGCATTTT; cdr3_aa: CASSLRQGTNQPQHF
clone_size: few; j_call: TRBJ1-2; d_call: TRBD1; v_call: TRBV7-2; cdr3_nt: TGTGCCAGCAGCCCAAGCGTGGGACAGGGGGCCTATGGCTACACCTTC; cdr3_aa: CASSPSVGQGAYGYTF
clone_size: few; j_call: TRBJ2-5; d_call: TRBD1; v_call: TRBV29-1; cdr3_nt: TGCAGCGTTGAGGGATGGACAGGGGAGACCCAGTACTTC; cdr3_aa: CSVEGWTGETQYF
clone_size: few; j_call: TRBJ2-1; d_call: TRBD2; v_call: TRBV29-1; cdr3_nt: TGCAGCGCTCCCCTAGCGGTGACCTACAATGAGCAGTTCTTC; cdr3_aa: CSAPLAVTYNEQFF
clone_size: few; j_call: TRBJ2-1; d_call: NA; v_call: TRBV7-9; cdr3_nt: TGTGCCAGCAGCTTAAGTTCGGTAACCTACAATGAGCAGTTCTTC; cdr3_aa: CASSLSSVTYNEQFF
clone_size: few; j_call: TRBJ2-5; d_call: NA; v_call: TRBV28; cdr3_nt: TGTGCCAGCAGTTTGGGTTTGCGGGATTGGGAGACCCAGTACTTC; cdr3_aa: CASSLGLRDWETQYF
clone_size: few; j_call: TRBJ2-7; d_call: TRBD1; v_call: TRBV5-1; cdr3_nt: TGCGCCAGCAGCCCGGGACAGGGCTCCCAAATCCACGAGCAGTACTTC; cdr3_aa: CASSPGQGSQIHEQYF
clone_size: few; j_call: TRBJ2-7; d_call: NA; v_call: TRBV19; cdr3_nt: TGTGCCAGTAGTATCTCGGTGTTCTCCTACGAGCAGTACTTC; cdr3_aa: CASSISVFSYEQYF
clone_size: NA; j_call: TRBJ1-1; d_call: NA; v_call: TRBV28; cdr3_nt: TGTGCCAGCAGTTTAGAGGCCCTCATGAACACTGAAGCTTTCTTT; cdr3_aa: CASSLEALMNTEAFF
clone_size: NA; j_call: TRBJ2-7; d_call: TRBD2; v_call: TRBV18; cdr3_nt: TGTGCCAGCTCACGGGGGGGGGCCTACGAGCAGTACTTC; cdr3_aa: CASSRGGAYEQYF
clone_size: few; j_call: TRBJ2-5; d_call: TRBD1; v_call: TRBV6-5; cdr3_nt: TGTGCCAGCAGTAGAGGGACAGGGGAGACCCAGTACTTC; cdr3_aa: CASSRGTGETQYF
clone_size: few; j_call: TRBJ2-7; d_call: TRBD2; v_call: TRBV19; cdr3_nt: TGTGCCAGTAACCCGGGACTAGCCTACGAGCAGTACTTC; cdr3_aa: CASNPGLAYEQYF
clone_size: NA; j_call: TRBJ2-5; d_call: NA; v_call: TRBV6-6; cdr3_nt: TGTGCCAGCAGTTACGCGGGAATAGAGACCCAGTACTTC; cdr3_aa: CASSYAGIETQYF
clone_size: few; j_call: TRBJ2-7; d_call: NA; v_call: TRBV27; cdr3_nt: TGTGCCAGCAGGCCAGGAGGGACCTACGAGCAGTACTTC; cdr3_aa: CASRPGGTYEQYF
clone_size: NA; j_call: TRBJ2-7; d_call: TRBD2; v_call: TRBV7-2; cdr3_nt: TGTGCCAGCAGCTTAGATGGGCTAGCGGCCTCCTACGAGCAGTACTTC; cdr3_aa: CASSLDGLAASYEQYF
clone_size: few; j_call: TRBJ2-3; d_call: NA; v_call: TRBV7-2; cdr3_nt: TGTGCCAGCAGCCGGGGTCTTGGCGGGGTGGTCACAGATACGCAGTATTTT; cdr3_aa: CASSRGLGGVVTDTQYF
clone_size: few; j_call: TRBJ2-6; d_call: NA; v_call: TRBV19; cdr3_nt: TGTGCCAGTAGTATAGATCCGGGGGCCAACGTCCTGACTTTC; cdr3_aa: CASSIDPGANVLTF
clone_size: many; j_call: TRBJ1-3; d_call: NA; v_call: TRBV6-1; cdr3_nt: TGTGCCAGCAGTGAACATGGCCTCTCGGGAGGAAACACCATATATTTT; cdr3_aa: CASSEHGLSGGNTIYF
clone_size: NA; j_call: TRBJ2-7; d_call: NA; v_call: TRBV5-4; cdr3_nt: TGTGCCAGCAGCTCCCCCCGGGGAAACGAGCAGTACTTC; cdr3_aa: CASSSPRGNEQYF
clone_size: few; j_call: TRBJ1-5; d_call: NA; v_call: TRBV6-6; cdr3_nt: TGTGCCAGCAGTTACCCGGGGGGCGAGAGCAATCAGCCCCAGCATTTT; cdr3_aa: CASSYPGGESNQPQHF
clone_size: NA; j_call: TRBJ2-7; d_call: TRBD1; v_call: TRBV5-1; cdr3_nt: TGCGCCAGCAGCACCGGGAAAGGGGGCGTCGAGCAGTACTTC; cdr3_aa: CASSTGKGGVEQYF
clone_size: NA; j_call: TRBJ2-7; d_call: TRBD2; v_call: TRBV5-6; cdr3_nt: TGTGCCAGCACTGAAGCGGGAGTCCTTTACGAGCAGTACTTC; cdr3_aa: CASTEAGVLYEQYF
clone_size: few; j_call: TRBJ2-1; d_call: TRBD2; v_call: TRBV5-1; cdr3_nt: TGCGCCAGCAGCCCTGGACTAGGGTCCTACAATGAGCAGTTCTTC; cdr3_aa: CASSPGLGSYNEQFF
clone_size: few; j_call: TRBJ2-2; d_call: NA; v_call: TRBV5-1; cdr3_nt: TGCGCCAGCAGCTCGGACAGATACACCGGGGAGCTGTTTTTT; cdr3_aa: CASSSDRYTGELFF
clone_size: NA; j_call: TRBJ2-7; d_call: NA; v_call: TRBV11-2; cdr3_nt: TGTGCCAGCAGCCCCGGCGCCGGCGGGTATAGGGAGCAGTACTTC; cdr3_aa: CASSPGAGGYREQYF
clone_size: few; j_call: TRBJ2-2; d_call: TRBD1; v_call: TRBV7-7; cdr3_nt: TGTGCTAGCAGCGCTGGGACAGCCCCCGGGGAGCTGTTTTTT; cdr3_aa: CASSAGTAPGELFF
clone_size: NA; j_call: TRBJ2-7; d_call: NA; v_call: TRBV14; cdr3_nt: TGTGCCAGCAGCCAATCACAGGGCTACGAGCAGTACTTC; cdr3_aa: CASSQSQGYEQYF
clone_size: NA; j_call: TRBJ1-3; d_call: NA; v_call: TRBV15; cdr3_nt: TGTGCCACCAGCAGAGATGGGCAGGCCTCTGGAAACACCATATATTTT; cdr3_aa: CATSRDGQASGNTIYF
clone_size: NA; j_call: TRBJ2-2; d_call: NA; v_call: TRBV25-1; cdr3_nt: TGTGCCAGCAGTCACCACTCCGGGGAGCTGTTTTTT; cdr3_aa: CASSHHSGELFF
clone_size: NA; j_call: TRBJ1-4; d_call: NA; v_call: TRBV5-5; cdr3_nt: TGTGCCAGCAGTATCCCCGGTACCGAAAAACTGTTTTTT; cdr3_aa: CASSIPGTEKLFF
clone_size: NA; j_call: TRBJ2-7; d_call: TRBD1; v_call: TRBV5-1; cdr3_nt: TGCGCCAGCAGCTTAAGACAGGGCCCGGGCGAGCAGTACTTC; cdr3_aa: CASSLRQGPGEQYF
clone_size: few; j_call: TRBJ2-3; d_call: TRBD2; v_call: TRBV5-4; cdr3_nt: TGTGCCAGCACCCCCTCTCACGTCGGGGGGTTCACAGATACGCAGTATTTT; cdr3_aa: CASTPSHVGGFTDTQYF
clone_size: NA; j_call: TRBJ2-1; d_call: TRBD2; v_call: TRBV5-1; cdr3_nt: TGCGCCAGCAGCTTGTCTAGCGGGAGTGCTGAGCAGTTCTTC; cdr3_aa: CASSLSSGSAEQFF
clone_size: NA; j_call: TRBJ1-3; d_call: NA; v_call: TRBV5-1; cdr3_nt: TGCGCCAGCAGCTCCGGGGAACGTGGAAACACCATATATTTT; cdr3_aa: CASSSGERGNTIYF
clone_size: few; j_call: TRBJ1-1; d_call: NA; v_call: TRBV29-1; cdr3_nt: TGCAGCGTTGAAGACAGGGTGAACACTGAAGCTTTCTTT; cdr3_aa: CSVEDRVNTEAFF
clone_size: NA; j_call: TRBJ1-1; d_call: NA; v_call: TRBV6-5; cdr3_nt: TGTGCCAGCAGTCCTATGGGGGGGGTGAACACTGAAGCTTTCTTT; cdr3_aa: CASSPMGGVNTEAFF
clone_size: NA; j_call: TRBJ2-7; d_call: NA; v_call: TRBV9; cdr3_nt: TGTGCCAGCAGCGTATACGGGAGTAGCGAGCAGTACTTC; cdr3_aa: CASSVYGSSEQYF
clone_size: NA; j_call: TRBJ1-1; d_call: TRBD1; v_call: TRBV28; cdr3_nt: TGTGCCAGCAGTTTGACAGGGGGCCTTTTACACACTGAAGCTTTCTTT; cdr3_aa: CASSLTGGLLHTEAFF
clone_size: NA; j_call: TRBJ2-7; d_call: TRBD2; v_call: TRBV11-2; cdr3_nt: TGTGCCAGCAGCCCGACTAGCGGATCCTACGAGCAGTACTTC; cdr3_aa: CASSPTSGSYEQYF
clone_size: few; j_call: TRBJ2-1; d_call: TRBD2; v_call: TRBV7-3; cdr3_nt: TGTGCCAGCAGCTTAATGGGGACTAGCGGTGAGCAGTTCTTC; cdr3_aa: CASSLMGTSGEQFF
clone_size: NA; j_call: TRBJ1-1; d_call: NA; v_call: TRBV27; cdr3_nt: TGTGCCAGCAGTCAGCAGGGTGGTAGCGGTGAAGCTTTCTTT; cdr3_aa: CASSQQGGSGEAFF
clone_size: NA; j_call: TRBJ2-7; d_call: TRBD1; v_call: TRBV4-2; cdr3_nt: TGTGCCAGCAGCCAAATGACAGGGACATTGTCCGGCGAGCAGTACTTC; cdr3_aa: CASSQMTGTLSGEQYF
clone_size: few; j_call: TRBJ2-7; d_call: TRBD2; v_call: TRBV28; cdr3_nt: TGTGCCAGCAGTCCCAACCTAGCGGGGGAGCAGTACTTC; cdr3_aa: CASSPNLAGEQYF